These T cell receptor beta chains were read from a single sample in a study of OX40 agonist ivuxolimab in advanced cancers. Using immunoSEQ multiplex PCR, the repertoire was profiled, and TCRdb retains in-frame clones only, with some absent. The data hold about 77,000 clones, with roughly 92% observed a single time. Sequences were derived from CD4+ or CD8+ T cells sorted from blood, sampled in a trial of the OX40 agonist ivuxolimab. The receptors here all came from an adult with an advanced solid tumor such as melanoma, head and neck, liver or kidney cancer. CDR3s include the opening cysteine and the closing phenylalanine or tryptophan. The order of the fields is clone size, V gene, D gene, J gene, CDR3 protein, CDR3 DNA. D genes are given only for firm matches. The listing skips clone size in some rows; elsewhere it reads once, few, many or a size class.

clone_size: .
v_call: TRBV25-1
d_call: TRBD2
j_call: TRBJ2-1
cdr3_aa: CASSLAGLSYNEQFF
cdr3_nt: TGTGCCAGCAGTCTAGCGGGACTTTCCTACAATGAGCAGTTCTTC

clone_size: few
v_call: TRBV20-1
d_call: .
j_call: TRBJ1-1
cdr3_aa: CSARDRGEAFF
cdr3_nt: TGCAGTGCTAGAGATCGTGGGGAAGCTTTCTTT

clone_size: .
v_call: TRBV11-2
d_call: .
j_call: TRBJ1-3
cdr3_aa: CASSSMGLGAGNTIYF
cdr3_nt: TGTGCCAGCAGCTCGATGGGACTCGGGGCTGGAAACACCATATATTTT

clone_size: .
v_call: TRBV6-5
d_call: TRBD2
j_call: TRBJ2-7
cdr3_aa: CASSQEGLAGAEQYF
cdr3_nt: TGTGCCAGCAGCCAGGAGGGCCTAGCGGGAGCCGAGCAGTACTTC

clone_size: .
v_call: TRBV28
d_call: .
j_call: TRBJ1-4
cdr3_aa: CASSLWPAVSNEKLFF
cdr3_nt: TGTGCCAGCAGTTTATGGCCGGCAGTGTCTAATGAAAAACTGTTTTTT

clone_size: .
v_call: TRBV6-6
d_call: TRBD1
j_call: TRBJ1-5
cdr3_aa: CASRSGTGWAQPQHF
cdr3_nt: TGTGCCAGCAGATCCGGGACAGGGTGGGCTCAGCCCCAGCATTTT

clone_size: .
v_call: TRBV6-5
d_call: .
j_call: TRBJ2-1
cdr3_aa: CASRRQNEYEQFF
cdr3_nt: TGTGCCAGCAGGAGACAGAATGAATATGAGCAGTTCTTC

clone_size: once
v_call: TRBV11-3
d_call: .
j_call: TRBJ1-3
cdr3_aa: CASSLAGNTIYF
cdr3_nt: TGTGCCAGCAGCTTAGCGGGAAACACCATATATTTT

clone_size: few
v_call: TRBV11-3
d_call: .
j_call: TRBJ2-3
cdr3_aa: CASSLTGSADTQYF
cdr3_nt: TGTGCCAGCAGCTTAACCGGCAGTGCAGATACGCAGTATTTT

clone_size: .
v_call: TRBV5-1
d_call: TRBD1
j_call: TRBJ1-2
cdr3_aa: CASSGVEGAYGYTF
cdr3_nt: TGCGCCAGCAGCGGGGTCGAGGGGGCCTATGGCTACACCTTC

clone_size: .
v_call: TRBV28
d_call: .
j_call: TRBJ1-2
cdr3_aa: CASRQGGNYGYTF
cdr3_nt: TGTGCCAGCAGACAGGGAGGAAACTATGGCTACACCTTC

clone_size: .
v_call: TRBV5-6
d_call: .
j_call: TRBJ2-7
cdr3_aa: CASSLNGVTYEQYF
cdr3_nt: TGTGCCAGCAGCCTTAATGGGGTTACCTACGAGCAGTACTTC

clone_size: .
v_call: TRBV5-1
d_call: .
j_call: TRBJ2-2
cdr3_aa: CASSFRASPPGELFF
cdr3_nt: TGCGCCAGCAGCTTCCGGGCCAGCCCGCCCGGGGAGCTGTTTTTT

clone_size: .
v_call: TRBV5-1
d_call: .
j_call: TRBJ1-1
cdr3_aa: CASSLVSGLNTEAFF
cdr3_nt: TGCGCCAGCAGCTTGGTCTCAGGACTGAACACTGAAGCTTTCTTT

clone_size: once
v_call: TRBV7-2
d_call: .
j_call: TRBJ1-2
cdr3_aa: CASSLFNPNYNYGYTF
cdr3_nt: TGTGCCAGCAGCTTATTCAATCCAAACTATAACTATGGCTACACCTTC

clone_size: .
v_call: TRBV19
d_call: .
j_call: TRBJ2-2
cdr3_aa: CASSIRGVYTGELFF
cdr3_nt: TGTGCCAGTAGTATAAGGGGGGTTTACACCGGGGAGCTGTTTTTT

clone_size: .
v_call: TRBV28
d_call: TRBD1
j_call: TRBJ1-6
cdr3_aa: CASTLGGTGGRNSPLHF
cdr3_nt: TGTGCCAGCACCCTGGGAGGGACAGGGGGCCGTAATTCACCCCTCCACTTT

clone_size: .
v_call: TRBV30
d_call: .
j_call: TRBJ2-6
cdr3_aa: CAWSPKRSGANVLTF
cdr3_nt: TGTGCCTGGAGTCCAAAGAGGTCCGGGGCCAACGTCCTGACTTTC

clone_size: .
v_call: TRBV7-2
d_call: .
j_call: TRBJ1-4
cdr3_aa: CASRLPYGPNEKLFF
cdr3_nt: TGTGCCAGCAGACTCCCGTACGGCCCTAATGAAAAACTGTTTTTT

clone_size: .
v_call: TRBV5-1
d_call: .
j_call: TRBJ2-2
cdr3_aa: CASSLEPDTGELFF
cdr3_nt: TGCGCCAGCAGCTTGGAACCCGACACCGGGGAGCTGTTTTTT

clone_size: .
v_call: TRBV28
d_call: .
j_call: TRBJ2-5
cdr3_aa: CASNRGGRETQYF
cdr3_nt: TGTGCCAGCAATAGAGGGGGGCGGGAGACCCAGTACTTC

clone_size: once
v_call: TRBV30
d_call: TRBD2
j_call: TRBJ2-4
cdr3_aa: CAWSVSGGNIQYF
cdr3_nt: TGTGCCTGGAGTGTATCGGGGGGAAACATTCAGTACTTC

clone_size: .
v_call: TRBV6-5
d_call: .
j_call: TRBJ2-5
cdr3_aa: CASSKQRLETQYF
cdr3_nt: TGTGCCAGCAGCAAACAGAGGCTTGAGACCCAGTACTTC

clone_size: .
v_call: TRBV7-3
d_call: .
j_call: TRBJ1-2
cdr3_aa: CASSPGRNYGYTF
cdr3_nt: TGTGCCAGCAGCCCCGGACGGAACTATGGCTACACCTTC

clone_size: .
v_call: TRBV20-1
d_call: TRBD1
j_call: TRBJ2-7
cdr3_aa: CSAAGTDEQYF
cdr3_nt: TGCAGTGCTGCCGGGACAGACGAGCAGTACTTC

clone_size: .
v_call: TRBV7-9
d_call: .
j_call: TRBJ2-7
cdr3_aa: CASTSRDRTYEQYF
cdr3_nt: TGTGCCAGCACCTCACGGGACCGCACCTACGAGCAGTACTTC

clone_size: .
v_call: TRBV19
d_call: TRBD1
j_call: TRBJ1-5
cdr3_aa: CASSDPGQGSNQPQHF
cdr3_nt: TGTGCCAGTAGTGACCCGGGACAGGGAAGCAATCAGCCCCAGCATTTT

clone_size: .
v_call: TRBV7-2
d_call: TRBD1
j_call: TRBJ2-7
cdr3_aa: CASSPGTGEYF
cdr3_nt: TGTGCCAGCAGCCCCGGGACAGGGGAGTACTTC

clone_size: .
v_call: TRBV2
d_call: .
j_call: TRBJ2-7
cdr3_aa: CASRVWTTYEQYF
cdr3_nt: TGTGCCAGCAGAGTCTGGACAACCTACGAGCAGTACTTC

clone_size: .
v_call: TRBV13
d_call: .
j_call: TRBJ2-7
cdr3_aa: CASSLGGHLYEQYF
cdr3_nt: TGTGCCAGCAGCTTAGGTGGACACCTCTACGAGCAGTACTTC

clone_size: .
v_call: TRBV7-9
d_call: TRBD1
j_call: TRBJ1-4
cdr3_aa: CASSPGQSNEKLFF
cdr3_nt: TGTGCCAGCAGCCCGGGACAGAGTAATGAAAAACTGTTTTTT

clone_size: .
v_call: TRBV7-2
d_call: TRBD2
j_call: TRBJ2-7
cdr3_aa: CASSLEAGSYEQYF
cdr3_nt: TGTGCCAGCAGCCTAGAAGCGGGGTCATACGAGCAGTACTTC

clone_size: .
v_call: TRBV19
d_call: .
j_call: TRBJ2-7
cdr3_aa: CASSSYWSSYEQYF
cdr3_nt: TGTGCCAGTAGTTCTTACTGGAGCTCCTACGAGCAGTACTTC

clone_size: once
v_call: TRBV7-8
d_call: TRBD2
j_call: TRBJ2-1
cdr3_aa: CASSLIASGIYEQFF
cdr3_nt: TGTGCCAGCAGCTTAATCGCTAGCGGGATCTATGAGCAGTTCTTC

clone_size: .
v_call: TRBV28
d_call: .
j_call: TRBJ2-4
cdr3_aa: CASSFLGGSGKNIQYF
cdr3_nt: TGTGCCAGCAGTTTCCTAGGGGGATCGGGCAAAAACATTCAGTACTTC

clone_size: .
v_call: TRBV7-2
d_call: .
j_call: TRBJ1-5
cdr3_aa: CASSPRSYSNQPQHF
cdr3_nt: TGTGCCAGCAGCCCAAGGTCGTATAGCAATCAGCCCCAGCATTTT

clone_size: once
v_call: TRBV2
d_call: .
j_call: TRBJ2-3
cdr3_aa: CASRRDLTDTQYF
cdr3_nt: TGTGCCAGCAGGCGCGACTTAACGGATACGCAGTATTTT

clone_size: few
v_call: TRBV15
d_call: .
j_call: TRBJ2-2
cdr3_aa: CATSRVWGTGELFF
cdr3_nt: TGTGCCACCAGCAGAGTGTGGGGCACCGGGGAGCTGTTTTTT

clone_size: once
v_call: TRBV6-5
d_call: TRBD2
j_call: TRBJ2-7
cdr3_aa: CASSYSLAGGYEQYF
cdr3_nt: TGTGCCAGCAGTTATTCTCTAGCGGGAGGGTACGAGCAGTACTTC

clone_size: .
v_call: TRBV7-9
d_call: .
j_call: TRBJ2-7
cdr3_aa: CASSLVAGGGLRREQYF
cdr3_nt: TGTGCCAGCAGCTTAGTGGCAGGGGGAGGCCTACGTCGCGAGCAGTACTTC